Listed below are T cell receptor beta chains from one sample, sequenced in a study. A single record per CDR3 protein comes from TCRdb applying MiXCR to the RT-PCR reads. Among 550,000 to 750,000 distinct CDR3 sequences listed, approximately 14% were seen once. The sequenced sample consisted of memory CD4+ T cells from blood. The source is a female donor in good health, serving as a healthy control. Both conserved end residues are trimmed from each CDR3. The D gene is left open where the match is weak. Clone size appears in some rows only: once, few, many, or a class for an expanded clone.

CDR3 protein | clone size | D gene | J gene | V gene
ASTRTSGIEQY | few | TRBD2 | TRBJ2-7 | TRBV6-1
ASSYSSRPGGGYEQY | few | TRBD1 | TRBJ2-7 | TRBV6-5
ASSLTGQGERATEAF | few | TRBD1 | TRBJ1-1 | TRBV4-2
ASNLAPYRVRNQETQY | many | - | TRBJ2-5 | TRBV7-2
SVGTPYTEAF | - | - | TRBJ1-1 | TRBV29-1
ASSLGGGGFDEQY | few | - | TRBJ2-7 | TRBV12-3/TRBV12-4
ASSWRGTSTDTQY | few | - | TRBJ2-3 | TRBV7-9
ASSTLAGGLYEQY | - | TRBD2 | TRBJ2-7 | TRBV2
ASSLSGTSPTDTQY | - | TRBD2 | TRBJ2-3 | TRBV7-3
ASSENFDRQQY | - | - | TRBJ2-7 | TRBV6-5
ASSLEVWANTEAF | few | - | TRBJ1-1 | TRBV5-5
ASRLAGGDTQY | many | TRBD2 | TRBJ2-3 | TRBV6-2/TRBV6-3
ASSQGRGLAGTLQETQY | few | TRBD2 | TRBJ2-5 | TRBV4-2
AMTGVSVLY | few | - | TRBJ2-7 | TRBV27
ASSDPGQETYEQY | - | TRBD1 | TRBJ2-7 | TRBV28
SVPGQFLDEQY | many | TRBD1 | TRBJ2-7 | TRBV20-1
ATSDTGKEQY | - | - | TRBJ2-7 | TRBV24-1
ASNGQSSYEQY | - | - | TRBJ2-7 | TRBV5-1
ASSIPTSGYEQY | many | TRBD2 | TRBJ2-7 | TRBV5-1
ASSRKRGQGAGELF | - | TRBD1 | TRBJ2-2 | TRBV12-3/TRBV12-4
ASSLLGGRNTGELF | - | - | TRBJ2-2 | TRBV5-5
ASSYEETSYEQY | many | - | TRBJ2-7 | TRBV6-5
ASSSPGGGEKRTEAF | - | - | TRBJ1-1 | TRBV7-9
ASAATGRDRVEQY | many | - | TRBJ2-7 | TRBV9
SVETRGQDTQY | many | TRBD1 | TRBJ2-3 | TRBV29-1
ASRTTSGNEETQY | - | TRBD2 | TRBJ2-5 | TRBV5-1
ASNSLSGQPQH | many | - | TRBJ1-5 | TRBV7-9
ASSVGGSPDTQY | - | - | TRBJ2-3 | TRBV9
SARGVLGNQPQH | many | - | TRBJ1-5 | TRBV20-1
ASSSRTSGIGYT | - | - | TRBJ1-2 | TRBV27
ASSVPPEGFIQY | few | - | TRBJ2-4 | TRBV9
SAIQSSGNTIY | many | - | TRBJ1-3 | TRBV20-1
ASSSDTDTGTYQETQY | - | - | TRBJ2-5 | TRBV7-2
SVSLGGQPGTQY | many | - | TRBJ2-5 | TRBV29-1
ASSQGWGLAGTFF | - | TRBD2 | TRBJ2-1 | TRBV4-3
SAFSGPSYNEQF | few | TRBD2 | TRBJ2-1 | TRBV20-1
ASSTGQGTDTQY | many | TRBD1 | TRBJ2-3 | TRBV5-1
ASSQSGGLEGYT | - | - | TRBJ1-2 | TRBV12-3/TRBV12-4
ASSLARWEDEAF | many | - | TRBJ1-1 | TRBV7-2
ASSPPRAPENTGELF | - | - | TRBJ2-2 | TRBV4-2
ASSQGTGPSGNTIY | - | TRBD1 | TRBJ1-3 | TRBV4-3
SVGTDQETQY | many | - | TRBJ2-5 | TRBV29-1
ASSRPGTSPYNEQF | - | TRBD2 | TRBJ2-1 | TRBV3-1
AWRDRDYEQY | - | - | TRBJ2-7 | TRBV30
ASSPQPGEKLF | - | - | TRBJ1-4 | TRBV7-7
ASSLRGGSTETQY | - | TRBD2 | TRBJ2-5 | TRBV12-3/TRBV12-4
ASSLGGPLSTDTQY | - | - | TRBJ2-3 | TRBV7-8
ASSLARVSYEQY | - | - | TRBJ2-7 | TRBV5-5
ASSLGQGRSPLH | many | - | TRBJ1-6 | TRBV7-7
ASSFVSDRGLGNTIY | - | TRBD1 | TRBJ1-3 | TRBV28
ASSQDRAQGVYEQY | few | TRBD1 | TRBJ2-7 | TRBV4-1
ASSLQASGGVTSTDTQY | many | TRBD2 | TRBJ2-3 | TRBV7-2
SARDYPGLSSYEQY | few | - | TRBJ2-7 | TRBV20-1
ASSSTGILSGNTIY | few | TRBD1 | TRBJ1-3 | TRBV27
SARRTSGRFSYEQY | few | TRBD2 | TRBJ2-7 | TRBV20-1
ASSPPIGKGVPGATGELF | - | - | TRBJ2-2 | TRBV18
ASSPHVGGGNTDTQY | many | - | TRBJ2-3 | TRBV6-5
ASSGQGWVETQY | few | TRBD1 | TRBJ2-5 | TRBV6-1
ASSYNYEQF | few | - | TRBJ2-1 | TRBV6-2/TRBV6-3
ASSPAAGVREQY | - | TRBD2 | TRBJ2-7 | TRBV7-2